This TCR beta chain derives from a study of memory CD4+ T cells and cytomegalovirus serostatus. Germline V gene data show CDR1 as LNHDA and CDR2 as SQIVND (reference sequence). The CDR3 covers 21 residues. V dropped 6 bases and J dropped 2 bases, with 32 bases sitting between them. The sort gate was single viable CD3+CD4+CD8-CD45RO+ cells for memory CD4+ T cells. The protocol was immunoSEQ multiplex PCR, while the TCRdb copy is restricted to in-frame clones and leaves out a portion. The data show about 26,000 clones, more than 60% seen once. This chain uses TRBV19 with TRBJ1-5; TRBD1 might be the D (5 bases). The sequenced material came from memory CD4+ T cells from blood. The clonotype originates from an adult in good health and CMV-seronegative. The chain's CDR3 is CASSKTGGILSFGSGNQPQHF. The CDR3 DNA follows: TGTGCCAGTAGCAAAACCGGGGGGATCCTCTCCTTCGGATCCGGCAATCAGCCCCAGCATTTT.